This T cell receptor beta chain was profiled in a study of Ad26.COV2.S vaccination and SARS-CoV-2 variants. Study results and limitations: From the TCR breadth and depth analyses, total T cell responses may have been underestimated. Spike-specific TCR breadth was greater in vaccine than placebo recipients. With respect to non-spike TCR breadth, vaccine and placebo recipients were similar. Spike-specific responses of CD8+ and CD4+ T cells were reported to display substantial breadth after vaccination.

Sequenced by immunoSEQ multiplex PCR; TCRdb stores in-frame clones only, minus some. The sample records under 150,000 clones, 80% to 90% being singletons. Germline V gene lookup returns CDR1 MDHEN and CDR2 SYDVKM. Deletions cut 5 bases from V and 2 bases from J, with 13 bases between. The CDR3 has 14 residues. The count of this clone is one. Its antigen is not identified. Sequenced here: peripheral blood, sampled after recovery from COVID-19. V gene TRBV28 combines with J gene TRBJ2-7; no clear D. The TCR was taken from a human donor who had recovered from COVID-19. Here the CDR3 DNA reads TGTGCCAGCAGTGCCCGGACGCTGCCCTACGAGCAGTACTTC. Protein sequence: CASSARTLPYEQYF.